This entry describes one T cell receptor (beta chain). Its antigen remains unknown. A J-beta primer mix and a sample-barcoded 5' primer were used in a second PCR of roughly 6 to 12 cycles. TCRdb called the 5' RACE reads again in MiXCR, with one record for every CDR3 protein. The sample consists of roughly 650,000 distinct CDR3 sequences, 32% of them appearing once. The sample belongs to a study of blood T cells in healthy people across ages. Overall study results and limits: The fall in TCR beta diversity per million T cells was roughly linear with age.

This CDR3 spans 14 amino acids. The receptor was derived from a woman of 80 years or more in good health. Sample: blood. This chain joins TRBV21-1 and TRBJ1-1. TRBV21-1 is a documented pseudogene. Here the CDR3 reads CASRTILGNTEAFF. CDR3 coding DNA: TGTGCCAGCAGGACCATACTGGGGAACACTGAAGCTTTCTTT.